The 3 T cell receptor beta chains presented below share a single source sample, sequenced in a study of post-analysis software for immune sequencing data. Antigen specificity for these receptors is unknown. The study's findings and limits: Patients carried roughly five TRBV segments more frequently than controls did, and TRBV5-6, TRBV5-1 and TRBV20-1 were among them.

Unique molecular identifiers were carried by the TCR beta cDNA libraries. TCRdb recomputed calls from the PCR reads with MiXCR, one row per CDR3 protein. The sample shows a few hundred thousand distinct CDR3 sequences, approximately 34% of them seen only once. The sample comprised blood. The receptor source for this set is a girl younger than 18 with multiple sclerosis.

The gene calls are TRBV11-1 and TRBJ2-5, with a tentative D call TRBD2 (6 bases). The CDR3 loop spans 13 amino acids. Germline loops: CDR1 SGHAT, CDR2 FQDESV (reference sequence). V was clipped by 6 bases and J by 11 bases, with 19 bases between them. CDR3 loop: CASRPGTSNEQYF. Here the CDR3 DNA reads TGTGCCAGCAGACCTGGGACTTCCAATGAGCAGTACTTC.

The CDR3 DNA reads as TGTGCCAGCCCCTCTCTGTGGGGGAGCTCCTACAATGAGCAGTTCTTC. Amino acid sequence: CASPSLWGSSYNEQFF. This chain links TRBV6-1 with TRBJ2-1; D is possibly TRBD1 or TRBD2 (5 bases each). CDR3 size: 16 residues. Germline loops: CDR1 MNHNS, CDR2 SASEGT. V was clipped by 8 bases and J by 0 bases, with 17 bases between them.

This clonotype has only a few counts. The CDR3: CASSLGTLAGKETQYF. Here the CDR3 DNA reads TGTGCCAGCAGCTTAGGAACACTAGCGGGGAAAGAGACCCAGTACTTC. This chain links TRBV7-2 with TRBJ2-5, with 10 bases that match TRBD2. The V segment lost 1 base and the J segment 3 bases; nucleotides outside the gene matches: 5. CDR3 length equals 16 residues. Germline CDR1 SGHTA, CDR2 FQGNSA. The full variable domain, rest sourced from reference TRBV7-2 and TRBJ2-5, is GAGVSQSPSNKVTEKGKDVELRCDPISGHTALYWYRQSLGQGLEFLIYFQGNSAPDKSGLPSDRFSAERTGGSVSTLTIQRTQQEDSAVYLCASSLGTLAGKETQYFGPGTRLLVL.